This TCR beta chain derives from a study of response to subunit inactivated influenza vaccine. Study-wide results and limits: Few new T cells, the authors suggested, are recruited by each seasonal influenza vaccination.

Ten or more counts support this clonotype. As yet, its antigen is unknown. The CDR3 length is 12 residues. Trimming stripped 6 bases from V and 4 bases from J, with 10 bases between. The germline CDR1 and CDR2 sequences are SEHNR and FQNEAQ (reference sequence). Using its own MiXCR run on the RT-PCR reads, TCRdb lists one record per CDR3 protein. Among about 480,000 distinct CDR3 sequences listed, over 10% were seen once. The receptor comes from a man over 45 who received an inactivated influenza vaccine. Material: PBMCs from blood, obtained roughly 45 days after vaccination. The chain is built from TRBV7-9 and TRBJ2-7, with D perhaps matching TRBD2 (5 bases). The CDR3 protein is CASSRGGYEQYF. The CDR3 nucleotides read TGTGCCAGCAGTCGTGGAGGTTACGAGCAGTACTTC.